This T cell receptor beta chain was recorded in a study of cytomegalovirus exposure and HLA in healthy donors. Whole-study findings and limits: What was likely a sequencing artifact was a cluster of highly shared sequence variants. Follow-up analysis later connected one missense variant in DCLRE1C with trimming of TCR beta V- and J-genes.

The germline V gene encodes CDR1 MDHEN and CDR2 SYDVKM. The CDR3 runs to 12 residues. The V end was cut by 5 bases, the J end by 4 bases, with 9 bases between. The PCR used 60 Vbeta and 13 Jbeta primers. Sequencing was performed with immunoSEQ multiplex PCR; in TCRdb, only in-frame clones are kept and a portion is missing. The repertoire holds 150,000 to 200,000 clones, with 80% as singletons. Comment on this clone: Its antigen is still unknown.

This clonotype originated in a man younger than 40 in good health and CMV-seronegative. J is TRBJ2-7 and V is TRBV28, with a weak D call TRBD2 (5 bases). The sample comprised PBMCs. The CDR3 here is CASSRWTYEQYF. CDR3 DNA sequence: TGTGCCAGCAGTCGATGGACTTACGAGCAGTACTTC.